This T cell receptor (beta chain) was retrieved from a study of cytomegalovirus exposure and HLA in healthy donors. Findings of the study overall: What TCR beta sequences reportedly achieved was accurate prediction of HLA-A and HLA-B alleles in most subjects.

Trimming shortened V by 2 bases and J by 4 bases, and 15 bases separated the two germline ends. Germline CDR1 and CDR2: GTSNPN and SVGIG (reference sequence). The CDR3 has 15 amino acids. Primers included in the PCR were 60 Vbeta and 13 Jbeta primers. Only in-frame clones appear in the TCRdb table, and some are missing; sequencing was by immunoSEQ multiplex PCR. The ten most abundant clones cover more than 1.5% of a sample with 65,000 to 85,000 clones. Turning to this clone: The antigen remains undetermined.

This receptor was identified in a woman younger than 45 in good health and CMV-seronegative. The V call is TRBV30, the J call TRBJ2-1; D possibly corresponds to TRBD2 (6 bases). The sequenced sample consisted of PBMCs. CDR3 residues: CAWSPGTARYNEQFF. The CDR3 bases are TGTGCCTGGAGTCCCGGGACTGCACGGTACAATGAGCAGTTCTTC.